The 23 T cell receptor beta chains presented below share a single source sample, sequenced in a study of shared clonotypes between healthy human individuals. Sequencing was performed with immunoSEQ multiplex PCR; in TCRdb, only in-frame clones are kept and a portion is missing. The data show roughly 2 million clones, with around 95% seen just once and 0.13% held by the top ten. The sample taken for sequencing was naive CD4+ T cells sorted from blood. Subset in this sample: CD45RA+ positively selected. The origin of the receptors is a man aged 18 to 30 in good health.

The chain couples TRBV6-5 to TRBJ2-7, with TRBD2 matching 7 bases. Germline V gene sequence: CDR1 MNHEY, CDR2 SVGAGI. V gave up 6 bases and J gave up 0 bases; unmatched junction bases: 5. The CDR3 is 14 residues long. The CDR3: CASRRGESSYEQYF. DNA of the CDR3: TGTGCCAGCAGACGGGGGGAAAGCTCCTACGAGCAGTACTTC.

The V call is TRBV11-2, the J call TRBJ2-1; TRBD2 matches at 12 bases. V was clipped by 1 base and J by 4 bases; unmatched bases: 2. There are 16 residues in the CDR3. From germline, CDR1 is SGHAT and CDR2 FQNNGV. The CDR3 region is CASSLGTSGKYNEQFF. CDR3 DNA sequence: TGTGCCAGCAGCTTAGGGACTAGCGGGAAGTACAATGAGCAGTTCTTC.

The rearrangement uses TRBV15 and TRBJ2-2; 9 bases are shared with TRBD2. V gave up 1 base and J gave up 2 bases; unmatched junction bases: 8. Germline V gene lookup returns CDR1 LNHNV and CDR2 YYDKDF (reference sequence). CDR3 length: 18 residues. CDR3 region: CATSRGGSGRANTGELFF. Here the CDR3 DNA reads TGTGCCACCAGCAGAGGCGGTAGCGGGAGAGCTAACACCGGGGAGCTGTTTTTT.

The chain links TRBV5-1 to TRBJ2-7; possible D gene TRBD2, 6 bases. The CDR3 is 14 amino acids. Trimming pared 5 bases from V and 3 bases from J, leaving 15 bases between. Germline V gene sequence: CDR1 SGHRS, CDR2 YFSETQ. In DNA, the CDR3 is TGCGCCAGCAGTTATGGGGGGTTTAACTACGAGCAGTACTTC. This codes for CASSYGGFNYEQYF. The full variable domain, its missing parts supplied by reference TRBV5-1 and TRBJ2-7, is KAGVTQTPRYLIKTRGQQVTLSCSPISGHRSVSWYQQTPGQGLQFLFEYFSETQRNKGNFPGRFSGRQFSNSRSEMNVSTLELGDSALYLCASSYGGFNYEQYFGPGTRLTVT.

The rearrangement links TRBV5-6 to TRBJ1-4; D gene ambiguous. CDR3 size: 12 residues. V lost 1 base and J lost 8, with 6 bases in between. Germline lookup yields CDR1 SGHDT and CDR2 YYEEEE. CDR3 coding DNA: TGTGCCAGCAGCTTGATCCCAGAAAAACTGTTTTTT. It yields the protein CASSLIPEKLFF.

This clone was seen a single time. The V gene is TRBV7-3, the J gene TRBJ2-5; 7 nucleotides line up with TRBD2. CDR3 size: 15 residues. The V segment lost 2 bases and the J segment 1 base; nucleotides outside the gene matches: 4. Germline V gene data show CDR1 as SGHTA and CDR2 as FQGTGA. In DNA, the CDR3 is TGTGCCAGCAGCTTACGAGCGGGGTCCCAAGAGACCCAGTACTTC. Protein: CASSLRAGSQETQYF.

The CDR3 sequence is CASSIPGQTVVHF. In DNA, the CDR3 is TGTGCCAGTAGTATCCCGGGACAGACGGTTGTCCACTTT. V usage is TRBV19 and J usage is TRBJ1-6; TRBD1 matches at 7 bases. V dropped 3 bases and J dropped 17; count of bases not matched to a gene: 10. The germline gives CDR1 LNHDA, CDR2 SQIVND (reference sequence). There are 13 residues in the CDR3.

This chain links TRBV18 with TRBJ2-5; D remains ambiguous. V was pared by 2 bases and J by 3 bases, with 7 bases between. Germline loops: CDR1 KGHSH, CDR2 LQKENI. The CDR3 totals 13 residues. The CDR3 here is CASSPRTKETQYF. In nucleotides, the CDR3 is TGTGCCAGCTCACCAAGGACCAAAGAGACCCAGTACTTC.

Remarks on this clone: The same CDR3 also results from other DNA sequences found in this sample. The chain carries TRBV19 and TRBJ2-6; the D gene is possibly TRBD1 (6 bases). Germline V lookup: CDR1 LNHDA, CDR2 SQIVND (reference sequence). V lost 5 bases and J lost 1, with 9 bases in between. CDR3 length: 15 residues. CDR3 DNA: TGTGCCAGTAGTCCGGACAGATCTGGGGCCAACGTCCTGACTTTC. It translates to CASSPDRSGANVLTF.

This CDR3 is CASSERGRNEAFF. The CDR3 region has the DNA TGTGCCAGCAGTGAAAGGGGGCGTAATGAAGCTTTCTTT. V gene TRBV6-1 combines with J gene TRBJ1-1, with 7 bases matching TRBD1. The V segment lost 2 bases and the J segment 7 bases; nucleotides outside the gene matches: 4. The CDR3 totals 13 residues. Germline lookup yields CDR1 MNHNS and CDR2 SASEGT.

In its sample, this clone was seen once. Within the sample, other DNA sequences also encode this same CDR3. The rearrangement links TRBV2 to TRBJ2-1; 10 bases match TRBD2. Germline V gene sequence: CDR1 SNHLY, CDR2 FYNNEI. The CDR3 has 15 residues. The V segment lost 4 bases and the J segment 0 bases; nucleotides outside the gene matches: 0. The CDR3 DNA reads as TGTGCCAGCAGTGCTAGCGGGAGCTCCTACAATGAGCAGTTCTTC. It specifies CASSASGSSYNEQFF.

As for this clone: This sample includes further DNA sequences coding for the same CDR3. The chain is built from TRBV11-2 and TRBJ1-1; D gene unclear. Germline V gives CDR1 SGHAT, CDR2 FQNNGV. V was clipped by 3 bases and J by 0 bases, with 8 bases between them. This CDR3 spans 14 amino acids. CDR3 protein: CASSFYGLNTEAFF. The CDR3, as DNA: TGTGCCAGCAGCTTCTACGGGTTGAACACTGAAGCTTTCTTT.

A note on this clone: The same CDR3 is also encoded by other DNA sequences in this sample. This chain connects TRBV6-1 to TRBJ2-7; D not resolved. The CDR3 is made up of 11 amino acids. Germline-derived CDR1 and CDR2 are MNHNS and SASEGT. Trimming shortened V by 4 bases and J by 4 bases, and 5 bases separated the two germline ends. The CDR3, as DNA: TGTGCCAGCAGTGCGGGTTACGAGCAGTACTTC. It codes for CASSAGYEQYF.

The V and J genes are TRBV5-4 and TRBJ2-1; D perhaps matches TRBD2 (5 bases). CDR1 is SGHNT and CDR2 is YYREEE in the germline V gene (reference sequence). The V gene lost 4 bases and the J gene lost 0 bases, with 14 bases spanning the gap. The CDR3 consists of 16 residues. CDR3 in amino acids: CASSLLGESSYNEQFF. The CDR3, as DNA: TGTGCCAGCAGCCTGCTTGGGGAGAGCTCCTACAATGAGCAGTTCTTC.

The CDR3 loop is CASSQVTGSNYGYTF. CDR3 DNA: TGCGCCAGCAGCCAAGTAACAGGGTCCAACTATGGCTACACCTTC. The chain combines TRBV4-3 with TRBJ1-2; perhaps TRBD1 as D (6 bases). Germline V gene sequence: CDR1 LGHNA, CDR2 YSLEER. V lost 1 base and J 2 bases, leaving 11 bases between the germline ends. The CDR3 is 15 residues long.

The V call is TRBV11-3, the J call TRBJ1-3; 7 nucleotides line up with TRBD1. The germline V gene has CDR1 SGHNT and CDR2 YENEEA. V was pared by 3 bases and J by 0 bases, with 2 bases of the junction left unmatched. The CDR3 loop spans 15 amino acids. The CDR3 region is CASSLDRSSGNTIYF. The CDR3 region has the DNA TGTGCCAGCAGCTTGGACAGGTCCTCTGGAAACACCATATATTTT.

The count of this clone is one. The CDR3 DNA follows: TGTGCCAGCAGTTATCTAGCGGGGGTGAACTCCTACGAGCAGTACTTC. Amino acids: CASSYLAGVNSYEQYF. V usage is TRBV5-4 and J usage is TRBJ2-7; TRBD2 aligns across 10 bases. The ends lost 5 bases at V and 0 bases at J; junction bases unmatched: 8. Per the germline V gene, CDR1 is SGHNT and CDR2 is YYREEE (reference sequence). The CDR3 has 16 residues.

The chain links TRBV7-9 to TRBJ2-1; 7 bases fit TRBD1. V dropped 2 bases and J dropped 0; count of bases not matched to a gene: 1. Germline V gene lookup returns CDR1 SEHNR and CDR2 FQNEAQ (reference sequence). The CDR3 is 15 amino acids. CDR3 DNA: TGTGCCAGCAGCTTAAGGGACAGCTCCTACAATGAGCAGTTCTTC. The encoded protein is CASSLRDSSYNEQFF.

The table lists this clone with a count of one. The CDR3: CASSYTSGRYEQYF. The CDR3 nucleotides read TGTGCCAGCAGTTACACTAGCGGGAGATACGAGCAGTACTTC. This chain links TRBV6-5 with TRBJ2-7, with 11 bases aligning to TRBD2. Looked up from germline, CDR1 is MNHEY and CDR2 is SVGAGI. V shed 2 bases, J shed 4 bases, and the junction held 1 base outside the gene matches. CDR3 length equals 14 residues.

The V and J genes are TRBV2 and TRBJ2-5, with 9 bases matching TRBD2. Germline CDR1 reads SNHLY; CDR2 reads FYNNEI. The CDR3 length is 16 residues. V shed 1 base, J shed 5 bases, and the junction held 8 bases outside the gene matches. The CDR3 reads CASSEGRGRGLETQYF. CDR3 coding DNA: TGTGCCAGCAGTGAAGGTCGCGGGAGGGGTTTGGAGACCCAGTACTTC.

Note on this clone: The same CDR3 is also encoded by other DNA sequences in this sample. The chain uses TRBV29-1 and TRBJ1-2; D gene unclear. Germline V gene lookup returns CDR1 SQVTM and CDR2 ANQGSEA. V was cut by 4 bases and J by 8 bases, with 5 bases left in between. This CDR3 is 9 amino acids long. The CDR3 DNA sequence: TGCAGCGTTGGCGGGGGCTACACCTTC. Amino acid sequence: CSVGGGYTF.

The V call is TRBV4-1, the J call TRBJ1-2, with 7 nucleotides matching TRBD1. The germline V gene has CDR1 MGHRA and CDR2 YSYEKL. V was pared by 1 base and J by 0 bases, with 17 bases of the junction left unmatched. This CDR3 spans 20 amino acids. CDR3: CASSQVRKLSTGVPNYGYTF. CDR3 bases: TGCGCCAGCAGCCAAGTCCGGAAGCTATCAACAGGGGTCCCTAACTATGGCTACACCTTC.

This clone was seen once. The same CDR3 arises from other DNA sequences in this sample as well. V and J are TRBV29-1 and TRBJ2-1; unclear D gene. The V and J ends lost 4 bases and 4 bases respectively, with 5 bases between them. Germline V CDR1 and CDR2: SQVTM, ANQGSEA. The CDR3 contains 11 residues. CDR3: CSVVRYNEQFF. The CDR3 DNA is TGCAGCGTTGTCAGGTACAATGAGCAGTTCTTC.